Listed below are T cell receptor beta chains from one sample, sequenced in a study of shared clonotypes between healthy human individuals. Only in-frame clones appear in the TCRdb table, and some are missing; sequencing was by immunoSEQ multiplex PCR. The sample holds 1.6 million or so clones, 98% seen once. The specimen was naive CD4+ T cells sorted from blood. The source is a man under 40 in good health. The CDR3 runs from the conserved cysteine through the conserved F or W. The D gene is left open where the match is weak. Not every row has a clone size; where given, it reads once, few, many or a size class.

-	-	TRBJ2-7	TRBV28	CASSSAPSYEQYF	TGTGCCAGCAGTTCCGCCCCCTCCTACGAGCAGTACTTC
-	-	TRBJ1-3	TRBV2	CASSPEGSGNTIYF	TGTGCCAGCAGCCCCGAGGGAAGTGGAAACACCATATATTTT
-	TRBD2	TRBJ2-3	TRBV7-6	CASSLARGGRADTQYF	TGTGCCAGCAGCTTAGCGCGAGGCGGGAGGGCAGATACGCAGTATTTT
-	TRBD1	TRBJ2-5	TRBV18	CASSPRTGGEETQYF	TGTGCCAGCTCACCGCGGACAGGGGGCGAAGAGACCCAGTACTTC
-	-	TRBJ1-5	TRBV2	CASSEGQISNQPQHF	TGTGCCAGCAGTGAAGGGCAGATTAGCAATCAGCCCCAGCATTTT
-	-	TRBJ1-2	TRBV9	CASSAQGKGTTNYGYTF	TGTGCCAGCAGCGCTCAGGGTAAGGGGACTACAAACTATGGCTACACCTTC
-	-	TRBJ2-7	TRBV5-4	CASSSKATPYEQYF	TGTGCCAGCAGCTCCAAGGCTACCCCCTACGAGCAGTACTTC
-	-	TRBJ1-4	TRBV7-8	CASSLAGPTNEKLFF	TGTGCCAGCAGCTTAGCGGGACCCACGAATGAAAAACTGTTTTTT
-	TRBD2	TRBJ2-1	TRBV18	CASSPSGLAGGPGNEQFF	TGTGCCAGCTCACCTTCGGGACTAGCGGGAGGGCCCGGCAATGAGCAGTTCTTC
-	TRBD2	TRBJ2-5	TRBV5-1	CASSRGLAGGTQETQYF	TGCGCCAGCAGCCGGGGGTTAGCGGGAGGGACCCAAGAGACCCAGTACTTC
-	TRBD1	TRBJ1-4	TRBV6-6	CASSRRGTASNEKLFF	TGTGCCAGCAGTAGACGAGGGACAGCCTCTAATGAAAAACTGTTTTTT
-	-	TRBJ2-7	TRBV7-8	CASSLYRAPGEQYF	TGTGCCAGCAGCTTATACAGGGCCCCAGGCGAGCAGTACTTC
-	TRBD2	TRBJ2-1	TRBV5-3	CARSFDTIRTSGSINEQFF	TGTGCCAGAAGCTTCGACACAATAAGAACTAGCGGGAGTATCAATGAGCAGTTCTTC
-	-	TRBJ1-5	TRBV27	CASSSVGTNQPQHF	TGTGCCAGCAGCTCCGTCGGTACAAATCAGCCCCAGCATTTT
-	TRBD1	TRBJ1-3	TRBV10-3	CAISERDRSDSGNTIYF	TGTGCCATCAGTGAGCGGGACAGGTCAGACTCTGGAAACACCATATATTTT
once	-	TRBJ2-2	TRBV9	CASSVGGAGELFF	TGTGCCAGCAGCGTAGGCGGAGCCGGGGAGCTGTTTTTT
-	-	TRBJ1-4	TRBV2	CASSREVPTNEKLFF	TGTGCCAGCAGCCGGGAGGTGCCAACTAATGAAAAACTGTTTTTT
-	TRBD2	TRBJ2-7	TRBV4-1	CASSRLIGLAGGRSYEQYF	TGCGCCAGCAGCCGCCTGATAGGACTAGCGGGAGGCCGCTCCTACGAGCAGTACTTC
-	TRBD2	TRBJ2-1	TRBV4-2	CASSQTPLSGRSYNEQFF	TGTGCCAGCAGCCAAACGCCTCTCAGCGGGAGGTCCTACAATGAGCAGTTCTTC
-	-	TRBJ1-2	TRBV28	CASSPAGNGGYTF	TGTGCCAGCAGTCCCGCCGGAAACGGGGGCTACACCTTC
-	-	TRBJ1-1	TRBV6-1	CAGSTGAGTEAFF	TGTGCCGGCTCTACCGGGGCAGGCACTGAAGCTTTCTTT
-	TRBD2	TRBJ2-1	TRBV7-2	CASSRERVSGGRNEQFF	TGTGCCAGCAGCCGCGAGCGTGTGTCGGGAGGTCGGAATGAGCAGTTCTTC
-	-	TRBJ2-6	TRBV5-1	CASSSQSGANVLTF	TGCGCCAGCAGCTCACAATCTGGGGCCAACGTCCTGACTTTC
once	TRBD1	TRBJ1-1	TRBV7-9	CASSLGLTGRGTEAFF	TGTGCCAGCAGCTTAGGGTTGACAGGGAGGGGGACTGAAGCTTTCTTT
-	TRBD2	TRBJ2-1	TRBV11-3	CASSFGTSGRDEQFF	TGTGCCAGCAGCTTCGGGACTAGCGGGAGGGATGAGCAGTTCTTC
-	TRBD2	TRBJ2-7	TRBV28	CASSSRWTSGIYEQYF	TGTGCCAGCAGTTCCCGATGGACTAGCGGCATCTACGAGCAGTACTTC
-	-	TRBJ2-7	TRBV28	CASASQKGVESYEQYF	TGTGCCAGCGCCTCACAAAAAGGCGTTGAATCCTACGAGCAGTACTTC
-	-	TRBJ2-7	TRBV28	CASSPRASYEQYF	TGTGCCAGCAGTCCCAGGGCATCCTACGAGCAGTACTTC
once	-	TRBJ2-5	TRBV7-9	CASSLVGSQETQYF	TGTGCCAGCAGCTTAGTCGGTTCCCAAGAGACCCAGTACTTC
-	-	TRBJ2-4	TRBV7-2	CASSLGWGRVAKNIQYF	TGTGCCAGCAGCTTAGGGTGGGGCAGGGTGGCCAAAAACATTCAGTACTTC
-	TRBD1	TRBJ2-7	TRBV6-5	CASRATGTYEQYF	TGTGCCAGCAGAGCGACAGGGACGTACGAGCAGTACTTC
-	-	TRBJ2-2	TRBV10-1	CASSDRSPNTGELFF	TGCGCCAGCAGTGACCGTTCCCCGAACACCGGGGAGCTGTTTTTT
-	-	TRBJ2-7	TRBV7-8	CASSPYSSTVGEQYF	TGTGCCAGCAGCCCATACTCGTCCACGGTGGGGGAGCAGTACTTC
-	-	TRBJ2-7	TRBV2	CASTSWGDSYEQYF	TGTGCCAGCACTAGCTGGGGCGACTCCTACGAGCAGTACTTC
once	-	TRBJ2-5	TRBV9	CASSVGITPQETQYF	TGTGCCAGCAGCGTAGGGATAACCCCCCAAGAGACCCAGTACTTC
-	-	TRBJ2-7	TRBV19	CASSPQPPSGIGVGEQYF	TGTGCCAGTAGTCCCCAACCACCATCGGGGATCGGGGTAGGCGAGCAGTACTTC
-	-	TRBJ2-3	TRBV6-4	CASSDSPATTDTQYF	TGTGCCAGCAGTGACTCACCGGCCACCACAGATACGCAGTATTTT
-	TRBD2	TRBJ2-1	TRBV5-1	CASSKFGLAEITYNEQFF	TGCGCCAGCAGCAAATTCGGACTAGCGGAGATCACCTACAATGAGCAGTTCTTC
few	-	TRBJ1-5	TRBV2	CASSEQGYSNQPQHF	TGTGCCAGCAGTGAACAGGGTTATAGCAATCAGCCCCAGCATTTT
-	-	TRBJ2-2	TRBV9	CASSVETVSPGELFF	TGTGCCAGCAGCGTAGAAACCGTCAGCCCCGGGGAGCTGTTTTTT
-	-	TRBJ1-1	TRBV5-1	CASSFSGAGNTEAFF	TGCGCCAGCAGCTTTTCGGGGGCGGGGAACACTGAAGCTTTCTTT
-	-	TRBJ1-1	TRBV6-5	CASSYSGTPLDTEAFF	TGTGCCAGCAGTTACAGCGGGACTCCACTTGACACTGAAGCTTTCTTT
-	-	TRBJ1-4	TRBV2	CASLRGATNEKLFF	TGTGCCAGTCTCAGGGGAGCAACTAATGAAAAACTGTTTTTT
-	-	TRBJ1-5	TRBV19	CASSIQGVQPQHF	TGTGCCAGTAGTATACAGGGAGTACAGCCCCAGCATTTT
-	-	TRBJ2-3	TRBV4-1	CASSQGVLGGDTQYF	TGCGCCAGCAGCCAAGGTGTTTTGGGGGGCGATACGCAGTATTTT
-	-	TRBJ2-7	TRBV21-1	CASSKEVGQGSYEQYF	-
-	TRBD2	TRBJ2-7	TRBV28	CASSRGLAGVSEQYF	TGTGCCAGCAGTCGAGGACTAGCGGGAGTTTCCGAGCAGTACTTC
once	-	TRBJ1-2	TRBV6-5	CASSYSEGPTYGYTF	TGTGCCAGCAGTTACTCTGAGGGACCGACCTATGGCTACACCTTC
-	-	TRBJ2-7	TRBV28	CASFRGDGSYEQYF	TGTGCCAGCTTTAGGGGGGACGGATCCTACGAGCAGTACTTC
-	-	TRBJ2-7	TRBV10-1	CASSESLESTQQYF	TGCGCCAGCAGTGAGTCCTTAGAATCAACCCAGCAGTACTTC
-	TRBD1	TRBJ2-7	TRBV2	CASIGTGSYEQYF	TGTGCCAGCATCGGGACAGGGTCCTACGAGCAGTACTTC
-	-	TRBJ1-1	TRBV15	CATSRVGRRNTEAFF	TGTGCCACCAGCAGAGTTGGCAGGAGGAACACTGAAGCTTTCTTT
-	-	TRBJ1-2	TRBV7-9	CASSRTAYGYTF	TGTGCCAGCAGCAGGACAGCCTATGGCTACACCTTC
-	-	TRBJ1-1	TRBV29-1	CSVLRQANTEAFF	TGCAGCGTCCTCCGACAGGCGAACACTGAAGCTTTCTTT
-	TRBD1	TRBJ1-1	TRBV5-6	CASSLALTGRVNTEAFF	TGTGCCAGCAGCTTGGCCCTGACAGGGCGGGTGAACACTGAAGCTTTCTTT
-	TRBD2	TRBJ2-7	TRBV15	CATSRAPPASGSVGSYEQYF	TGTGCCACCAGCAGAGCCCCCCCAGCTAGCGGGAGCGTTGGGTCCTACGAGCAGTACTTC
-	-	TRBJ2-1	TRBV7-6	CASSSDLVAHEQFF	TGTGCCAGCAGCTCAGACTTGGTAGCGCATGAGCAGTTCTTC
-	-	TRBJ2-7	TRBV27	CASSLSGIQGRFYEQYF	TGTGCCAGCAGTTTATCGGGGATACAGGGCCGTTTCTACGAGCAGTACTTC